This TCR beta chain was retrieved from a study of blood T cell repertoires in COVID-19. This clone was counted ten times or more. Profiling relied on immunoSEQ multiplex PCR, and the TCRdb table lists in-frame clones only, not all of them. The sample includes some 150,000 clones, approximately 83% of them seen just once. The sample was peripheral blood. This clonotype was obtained from a woman aged 55 to 70 with COVID-19, enrolled during active disease.

The CDR3 bases are TGTGCCAGCAGTAGTTATCAGGGGATGAGTCAGCCCCAGCATTTT. Amino acids: CASSSYQGMSQPQHF. This rearrangement joins TRBV7-9 to TRBJ1-5; TRBD1 might be the D (6 bases). This CDR3 comprises 15 residues. The V gene lost 6 bases and the J gene lost 6 bases, with 18 bases spanning the gap. In germline, CDR1 is SEHNR, CDR2 FQNEAQ (reference sequence).